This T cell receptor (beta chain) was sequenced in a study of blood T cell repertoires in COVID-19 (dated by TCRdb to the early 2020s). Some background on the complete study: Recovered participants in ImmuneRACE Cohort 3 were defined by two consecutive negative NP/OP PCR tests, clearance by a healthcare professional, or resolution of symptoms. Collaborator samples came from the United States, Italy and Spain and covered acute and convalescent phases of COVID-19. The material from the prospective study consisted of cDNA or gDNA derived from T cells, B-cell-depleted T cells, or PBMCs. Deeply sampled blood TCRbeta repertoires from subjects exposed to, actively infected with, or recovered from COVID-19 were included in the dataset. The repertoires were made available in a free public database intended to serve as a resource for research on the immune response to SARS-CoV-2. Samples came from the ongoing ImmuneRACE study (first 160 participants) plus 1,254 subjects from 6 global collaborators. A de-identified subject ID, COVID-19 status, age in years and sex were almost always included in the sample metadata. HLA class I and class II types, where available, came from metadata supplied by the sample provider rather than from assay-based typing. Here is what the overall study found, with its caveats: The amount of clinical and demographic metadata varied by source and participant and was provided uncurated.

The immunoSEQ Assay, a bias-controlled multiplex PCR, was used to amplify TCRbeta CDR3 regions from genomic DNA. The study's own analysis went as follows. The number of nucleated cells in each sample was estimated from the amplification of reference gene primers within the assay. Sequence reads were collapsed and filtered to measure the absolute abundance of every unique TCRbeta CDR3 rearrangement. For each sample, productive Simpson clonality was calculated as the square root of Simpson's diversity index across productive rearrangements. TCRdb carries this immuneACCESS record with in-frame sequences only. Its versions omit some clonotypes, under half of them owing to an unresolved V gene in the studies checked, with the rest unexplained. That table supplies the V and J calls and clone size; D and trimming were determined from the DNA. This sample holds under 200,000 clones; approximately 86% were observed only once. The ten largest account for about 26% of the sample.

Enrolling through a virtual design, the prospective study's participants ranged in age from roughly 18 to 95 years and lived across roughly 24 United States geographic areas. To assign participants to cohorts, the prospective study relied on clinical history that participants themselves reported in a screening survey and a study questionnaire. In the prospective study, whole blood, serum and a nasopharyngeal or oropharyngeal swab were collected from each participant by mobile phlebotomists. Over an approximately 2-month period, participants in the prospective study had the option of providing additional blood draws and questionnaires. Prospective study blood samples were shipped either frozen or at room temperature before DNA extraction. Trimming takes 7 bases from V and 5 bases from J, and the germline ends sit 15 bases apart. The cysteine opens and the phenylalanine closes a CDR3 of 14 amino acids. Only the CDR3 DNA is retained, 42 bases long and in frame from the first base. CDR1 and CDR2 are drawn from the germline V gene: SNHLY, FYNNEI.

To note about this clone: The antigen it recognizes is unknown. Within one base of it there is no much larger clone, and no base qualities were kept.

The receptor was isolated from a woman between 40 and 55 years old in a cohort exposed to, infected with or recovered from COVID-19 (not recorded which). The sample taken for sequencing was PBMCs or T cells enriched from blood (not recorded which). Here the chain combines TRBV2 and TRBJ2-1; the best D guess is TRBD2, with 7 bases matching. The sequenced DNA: TGTGCCAGCATTGGAGGGGGGGCCGACAATGAGCAGTTCTTC. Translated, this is CASIGGGADNEQFF.